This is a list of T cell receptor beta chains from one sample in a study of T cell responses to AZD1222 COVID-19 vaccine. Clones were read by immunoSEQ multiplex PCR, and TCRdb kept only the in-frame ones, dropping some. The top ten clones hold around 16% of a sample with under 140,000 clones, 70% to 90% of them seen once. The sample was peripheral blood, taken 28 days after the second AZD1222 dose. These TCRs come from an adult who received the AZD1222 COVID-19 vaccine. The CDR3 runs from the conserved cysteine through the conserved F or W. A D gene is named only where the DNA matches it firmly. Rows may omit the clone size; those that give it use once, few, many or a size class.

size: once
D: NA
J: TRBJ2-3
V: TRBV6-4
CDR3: CASSAVGSTDTQYF

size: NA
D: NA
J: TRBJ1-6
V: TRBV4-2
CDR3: CASSQELVNNSPLHF

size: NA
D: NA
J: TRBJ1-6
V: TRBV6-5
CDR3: CASSWTSKTSPLHF

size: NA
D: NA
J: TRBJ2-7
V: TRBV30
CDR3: CAWSVGGTAYEQYF

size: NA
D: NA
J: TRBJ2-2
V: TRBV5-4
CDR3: CASSHTSRAGELFF

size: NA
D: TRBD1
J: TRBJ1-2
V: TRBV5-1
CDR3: CASRPTGDFGYTF

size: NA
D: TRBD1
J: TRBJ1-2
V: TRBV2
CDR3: CASRIDGQVGYTF

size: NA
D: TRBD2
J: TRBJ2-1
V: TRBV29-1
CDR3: CSAGLAGGRAVVNEQFF

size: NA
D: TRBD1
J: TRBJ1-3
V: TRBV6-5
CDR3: CASSRDRGYGNTIYF

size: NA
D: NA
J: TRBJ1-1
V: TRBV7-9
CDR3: CASSVTANTEAFF

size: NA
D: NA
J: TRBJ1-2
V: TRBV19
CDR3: CASSDVQGLPNYGYTF

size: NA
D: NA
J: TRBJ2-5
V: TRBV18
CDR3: CASSPLGQRQETQYF

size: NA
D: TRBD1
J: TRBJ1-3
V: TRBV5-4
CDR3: CASSLSTGGSGNTIYF

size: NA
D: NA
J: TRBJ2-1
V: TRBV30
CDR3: CAWSGATLNNEQFF

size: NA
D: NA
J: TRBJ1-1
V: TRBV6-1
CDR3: CASSGSLGQATMNTEAFF

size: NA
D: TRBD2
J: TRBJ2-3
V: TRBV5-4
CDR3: CASSAGNSGGSDTQYF

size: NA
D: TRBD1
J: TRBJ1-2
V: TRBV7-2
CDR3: CASSRGQAGRGYTF

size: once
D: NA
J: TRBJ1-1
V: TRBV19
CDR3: CASSITHEAFF

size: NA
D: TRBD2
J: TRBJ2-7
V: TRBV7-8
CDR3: CASSSLAGGNFYEQYF

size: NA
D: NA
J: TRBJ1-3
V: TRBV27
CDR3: CASRPDRNSGNTIYF

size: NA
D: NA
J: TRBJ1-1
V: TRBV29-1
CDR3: CSVTRALNTEAFF

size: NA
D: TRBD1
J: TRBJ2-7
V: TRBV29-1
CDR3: CSGGTGTGNEQYF

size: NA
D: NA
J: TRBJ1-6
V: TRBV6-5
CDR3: CASMGRGPLHF

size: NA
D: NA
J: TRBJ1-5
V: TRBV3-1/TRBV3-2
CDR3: CASSQDPGQLGQPQHF

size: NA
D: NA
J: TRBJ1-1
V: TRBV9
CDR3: CASSVAQGMNTEAFF

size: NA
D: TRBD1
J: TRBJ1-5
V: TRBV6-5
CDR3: CASRAGGSNQPQHF

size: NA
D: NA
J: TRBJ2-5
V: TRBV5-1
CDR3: CASRIRGQETQYF

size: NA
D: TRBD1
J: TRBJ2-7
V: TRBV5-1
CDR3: CASSLQGTYEQYF

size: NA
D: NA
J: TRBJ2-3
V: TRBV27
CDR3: CARDTTVTDTQYF

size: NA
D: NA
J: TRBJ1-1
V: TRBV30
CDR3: CAWSGGAAKAFF

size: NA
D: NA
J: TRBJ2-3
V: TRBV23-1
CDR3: CASSQPDGGSTDTQYF

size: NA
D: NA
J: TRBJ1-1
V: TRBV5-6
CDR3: CASSSRGPTEAFF

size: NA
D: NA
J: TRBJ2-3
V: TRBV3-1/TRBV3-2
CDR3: CASSQSTDTQYF

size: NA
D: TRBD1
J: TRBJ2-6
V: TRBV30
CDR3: CACQGQGALGANVLTF

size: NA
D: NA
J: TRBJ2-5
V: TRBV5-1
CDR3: CASSLGLQTQETQYF

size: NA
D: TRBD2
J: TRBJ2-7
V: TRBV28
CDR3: CASSLWDSSGLAGTYEQYF

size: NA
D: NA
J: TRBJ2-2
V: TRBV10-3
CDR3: CAISEATGELFF

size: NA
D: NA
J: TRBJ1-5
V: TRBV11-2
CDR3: CASSLDLGNNQPQHF

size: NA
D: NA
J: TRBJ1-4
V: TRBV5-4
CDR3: CASSLWGAEKLFF

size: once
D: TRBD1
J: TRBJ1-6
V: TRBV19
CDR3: CASSSRGGTGNSPLHF

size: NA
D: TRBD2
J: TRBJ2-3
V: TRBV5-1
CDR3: CASSLVSSGSYTDTQYF

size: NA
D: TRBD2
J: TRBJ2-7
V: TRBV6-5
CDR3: CASSYTRLAGGEEQYF

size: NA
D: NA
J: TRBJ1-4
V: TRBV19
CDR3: CASSGTVNEKLFF

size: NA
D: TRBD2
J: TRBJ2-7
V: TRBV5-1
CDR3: CASSSSGLAVEQYF

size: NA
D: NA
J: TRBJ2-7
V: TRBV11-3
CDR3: CASSLQGIIYEQYF

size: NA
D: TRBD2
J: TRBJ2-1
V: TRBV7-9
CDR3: CASSFGGSSGVREQFF

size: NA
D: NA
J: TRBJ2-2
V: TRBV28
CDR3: CASSLNRWGETGELFF

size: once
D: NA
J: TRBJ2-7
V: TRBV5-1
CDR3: CASSLEAGPSYEQYF

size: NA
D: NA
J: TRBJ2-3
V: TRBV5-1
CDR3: CASSLGPSESTDTQYF

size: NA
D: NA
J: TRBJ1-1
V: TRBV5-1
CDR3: CASSLGQGEAFF

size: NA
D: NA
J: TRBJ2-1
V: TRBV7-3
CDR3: CASSIQAPGAGYNEQFF

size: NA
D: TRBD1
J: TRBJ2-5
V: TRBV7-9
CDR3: CASSGRGLDRVEETQYF

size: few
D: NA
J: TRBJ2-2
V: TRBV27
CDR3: CASSPGWTGELFF